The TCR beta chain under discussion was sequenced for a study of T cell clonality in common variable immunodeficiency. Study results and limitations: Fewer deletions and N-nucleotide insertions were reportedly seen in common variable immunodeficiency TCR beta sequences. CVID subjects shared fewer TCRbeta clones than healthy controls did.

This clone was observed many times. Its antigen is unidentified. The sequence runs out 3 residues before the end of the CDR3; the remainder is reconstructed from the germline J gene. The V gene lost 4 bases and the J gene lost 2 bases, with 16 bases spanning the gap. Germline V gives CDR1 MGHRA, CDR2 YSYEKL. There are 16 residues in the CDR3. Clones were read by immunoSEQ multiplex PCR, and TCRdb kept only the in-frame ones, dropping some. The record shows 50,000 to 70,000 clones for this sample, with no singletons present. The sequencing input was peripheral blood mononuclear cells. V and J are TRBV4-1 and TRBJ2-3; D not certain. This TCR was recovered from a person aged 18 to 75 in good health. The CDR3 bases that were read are TGCGCCAGCAGCCCTAAAGACTCGAAAGTCACAGATACG. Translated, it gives CASSPKDSKVTDT. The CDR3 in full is CASSPKDSKVTDTQYF.